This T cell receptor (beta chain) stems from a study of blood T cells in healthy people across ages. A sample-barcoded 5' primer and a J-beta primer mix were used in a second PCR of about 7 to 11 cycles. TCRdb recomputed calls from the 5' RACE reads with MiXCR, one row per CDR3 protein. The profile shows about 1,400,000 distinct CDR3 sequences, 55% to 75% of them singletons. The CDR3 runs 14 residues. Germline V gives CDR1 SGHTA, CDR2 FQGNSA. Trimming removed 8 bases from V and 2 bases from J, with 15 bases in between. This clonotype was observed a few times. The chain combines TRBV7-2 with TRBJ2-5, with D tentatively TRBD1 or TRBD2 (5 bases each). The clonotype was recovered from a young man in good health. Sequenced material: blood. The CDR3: CASLGEPSQETQYF. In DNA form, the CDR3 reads TGTGCCAGCTTGGGGGAACCTTCTCAAGAGACCCAGTACTTC.